This T cell receptor (beta chain) was obtained from a study of T cell clusters in autoimmune cytopenias. CDR3 length equals 16 residues. Germline values: CDR1 SEHNR, CDR2 FQNEAQ (reference sequence). Details on this clonotype: Its antigen remains unidentified.

Study-wide findings and caveats: TRB repertoire shifts in secondary cytopenia and chronic lymphocytic leukemia mostly reflected lymphoma, not autoimmunity. A dominant lymphoma-associated repertoire apparently masked the cluster-lack signature in secondary cytopenia versus chronic lymphocytic leukemia. The T cell clusters came from computational analysis alone and lack functional validation. Clustering suggested that physiological T cell clusters were missing in primary autoimmune cytopenia patients.

Multiplex touch-down PCR amplified TRB using TRB-A and TRB-B pools in one tube. TCRdb derives one entry per CDR3 protein from the multiplex PCR reads, leaving out DNA. The ten most abundant clones cover about a tenth of a sample with 9,500 or so distinct CDR3 sequences. Each sample's input was around 250 ng genomic DNA, some 38,000 genome equivalents. The chain uses TRBV7-9 and TRBJ2-7; TCRdb returns TRBD1, unconfirmable since there is no DNA. The sequencing input was peripheral blood. This TCR derives from a human donor with an autoimmune cytopenia or autoimmune hepatitis (not recorded which). CDR3 loop: CASSLGNGDKPYEQYF.